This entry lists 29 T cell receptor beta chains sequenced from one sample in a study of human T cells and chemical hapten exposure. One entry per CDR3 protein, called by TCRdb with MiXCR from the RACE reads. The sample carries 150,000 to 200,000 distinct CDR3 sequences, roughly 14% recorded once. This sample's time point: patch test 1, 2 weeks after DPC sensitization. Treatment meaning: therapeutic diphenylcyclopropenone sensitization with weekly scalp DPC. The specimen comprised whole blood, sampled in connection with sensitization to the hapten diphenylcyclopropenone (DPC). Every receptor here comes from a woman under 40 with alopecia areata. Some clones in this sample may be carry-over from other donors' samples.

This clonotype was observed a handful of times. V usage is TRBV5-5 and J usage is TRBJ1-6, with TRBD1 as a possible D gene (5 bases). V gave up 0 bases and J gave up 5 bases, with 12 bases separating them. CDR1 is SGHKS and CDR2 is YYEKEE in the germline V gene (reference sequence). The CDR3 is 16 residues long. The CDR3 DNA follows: TGTGCCAGCAGCTTGGATCCAGGGCGGAATAATTCACCCCTCCACTTT. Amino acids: CASSLDPGRNNSPLHF.

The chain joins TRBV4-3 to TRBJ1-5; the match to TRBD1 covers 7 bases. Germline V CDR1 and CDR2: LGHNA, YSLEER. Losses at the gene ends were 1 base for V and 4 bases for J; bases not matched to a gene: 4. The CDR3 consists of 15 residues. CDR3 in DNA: TGCGCCAGCAGCCAAGTTCGACAGGGAAATCAGCCCCAGCATTTT. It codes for CASSQVRQGNQPQHF.

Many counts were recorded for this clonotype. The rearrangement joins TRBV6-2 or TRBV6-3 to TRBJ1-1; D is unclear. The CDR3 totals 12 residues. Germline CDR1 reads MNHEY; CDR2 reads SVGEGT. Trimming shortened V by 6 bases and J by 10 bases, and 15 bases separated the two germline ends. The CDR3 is CASSRGGSGAFF. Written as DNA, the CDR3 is TGTGCCAGCAGCCGGGGTGGATCTGGAGCTTTCTTT.

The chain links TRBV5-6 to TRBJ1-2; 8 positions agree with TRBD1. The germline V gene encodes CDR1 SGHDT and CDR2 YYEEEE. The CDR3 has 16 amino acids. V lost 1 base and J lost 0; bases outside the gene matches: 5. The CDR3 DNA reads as TGTGCCAGCAGCTTGTTCGGACAGGGAACTAACTATGGCTACACCTTC. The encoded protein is CASSLFGQGTNYGYTF.

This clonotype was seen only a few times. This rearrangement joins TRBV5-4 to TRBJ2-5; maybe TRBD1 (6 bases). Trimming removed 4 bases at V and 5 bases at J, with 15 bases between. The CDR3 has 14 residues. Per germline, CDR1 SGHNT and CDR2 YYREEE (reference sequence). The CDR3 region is CASSPQGPLETQYF. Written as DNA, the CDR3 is TGTGCCAGCAGCCCACAGGGTCCCCTGGAGACCCAGTACTTC.

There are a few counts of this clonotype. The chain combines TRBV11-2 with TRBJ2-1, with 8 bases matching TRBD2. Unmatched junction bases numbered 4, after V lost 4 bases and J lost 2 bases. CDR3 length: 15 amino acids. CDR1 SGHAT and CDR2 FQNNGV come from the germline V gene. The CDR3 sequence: CASSSRGGTYNEQFF. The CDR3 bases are TGTGCCAGCAGCTCGCGCGGGGGGACCTACAATGAGCAGTTCTTC.

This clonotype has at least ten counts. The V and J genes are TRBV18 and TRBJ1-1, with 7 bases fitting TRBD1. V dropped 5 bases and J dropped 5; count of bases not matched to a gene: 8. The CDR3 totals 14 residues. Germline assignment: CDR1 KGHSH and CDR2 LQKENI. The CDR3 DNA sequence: TGTGCCAGCTCATGGGACAGTGGGAGTACTGAAGCTTTCTTT. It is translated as CASSWDSGSTEAFF.

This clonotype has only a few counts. CDR3 DNA sequence: TGTGCCATTTCGGTGGGCAATCAGCCCCAGCATTTT. It translates to CAISVGNQPQHF. The rearrangement links TRBV12-3 or TRBV12-4 to TRBJ1-5; D uncertain. The V end lost 10 bases, the J end lost 2 bases, and 9 bases lay between the germline ends. This CDR3 region has 12 residues.

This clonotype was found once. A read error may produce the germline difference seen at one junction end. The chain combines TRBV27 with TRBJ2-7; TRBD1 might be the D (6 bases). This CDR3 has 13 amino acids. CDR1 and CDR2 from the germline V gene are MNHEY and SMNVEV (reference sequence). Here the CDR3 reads CACSPRGFYEQYF. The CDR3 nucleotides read TGTGCCTGCAGTCCCAGGGGCTTCTACGAGCAGTACTTC.

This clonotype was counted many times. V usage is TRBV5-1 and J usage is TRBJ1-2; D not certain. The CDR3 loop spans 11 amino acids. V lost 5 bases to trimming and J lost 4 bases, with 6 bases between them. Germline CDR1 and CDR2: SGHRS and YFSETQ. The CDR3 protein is CASRASYGYTF. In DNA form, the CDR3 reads TGCGCCAGCAGGGCCAGCTATGGCTACACCTTC.

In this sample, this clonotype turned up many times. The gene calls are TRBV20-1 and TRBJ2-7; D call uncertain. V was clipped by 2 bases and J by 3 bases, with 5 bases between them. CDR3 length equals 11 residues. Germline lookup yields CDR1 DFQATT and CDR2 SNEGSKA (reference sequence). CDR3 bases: TGCAGTGCTAGAATGGGCTACGAGCAGTACTTC. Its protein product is CSARMGYEQYF.

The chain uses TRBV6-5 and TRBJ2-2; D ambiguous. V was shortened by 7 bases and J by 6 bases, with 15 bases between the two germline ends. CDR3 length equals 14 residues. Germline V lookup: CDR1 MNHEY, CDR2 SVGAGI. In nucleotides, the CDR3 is TGTGCCAGCACGGTGTCCCTGGCCGCCGGGGAGCTGTTTTTT. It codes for CASTVSLAAGELFF.

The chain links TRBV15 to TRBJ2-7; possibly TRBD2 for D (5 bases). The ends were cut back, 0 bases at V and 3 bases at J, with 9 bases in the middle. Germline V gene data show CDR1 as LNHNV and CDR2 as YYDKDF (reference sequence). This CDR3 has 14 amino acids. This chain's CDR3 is CATSRDPGLYEQYF. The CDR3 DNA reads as TGTGCCACCAGCAGAGATCCCGGACTCTACGAGCAGTACTTC.

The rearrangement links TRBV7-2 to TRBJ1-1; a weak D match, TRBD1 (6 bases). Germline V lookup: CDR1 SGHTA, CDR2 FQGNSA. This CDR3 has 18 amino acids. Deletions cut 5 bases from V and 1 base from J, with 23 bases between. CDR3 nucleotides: TGTGCCAGCAGCATACCTAGGGGGAGTATCGGTGGGAACACTGAAGCTTTCTTT. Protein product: CASSIPRGSIGGNTEAFF.

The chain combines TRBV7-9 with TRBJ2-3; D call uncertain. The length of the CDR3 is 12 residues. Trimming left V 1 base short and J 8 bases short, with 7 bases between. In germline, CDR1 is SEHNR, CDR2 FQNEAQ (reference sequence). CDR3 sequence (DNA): TGTGCCAGCAGCTTAGGAGCAGGTACGCAGTATTTT. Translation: CASSLGAGTQYF.

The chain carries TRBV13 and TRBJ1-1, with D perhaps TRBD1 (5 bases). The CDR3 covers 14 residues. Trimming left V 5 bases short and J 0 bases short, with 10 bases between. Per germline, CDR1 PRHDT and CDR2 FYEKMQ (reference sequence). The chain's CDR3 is CASSTRDLNTEAFF. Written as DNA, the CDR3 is TGTGCCAGCAGCACCAGGGACCTGAACACTGAAGCTTTCTTT.

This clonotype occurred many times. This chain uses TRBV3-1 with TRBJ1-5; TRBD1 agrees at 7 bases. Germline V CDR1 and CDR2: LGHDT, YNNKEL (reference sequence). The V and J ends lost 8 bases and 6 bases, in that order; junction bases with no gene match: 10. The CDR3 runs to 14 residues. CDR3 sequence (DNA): TGTGCCAGCTCTTCCAGGGGGGGCAGTCAGCCCCAGCATTTT. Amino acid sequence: CASSSRGGSQPQHF.

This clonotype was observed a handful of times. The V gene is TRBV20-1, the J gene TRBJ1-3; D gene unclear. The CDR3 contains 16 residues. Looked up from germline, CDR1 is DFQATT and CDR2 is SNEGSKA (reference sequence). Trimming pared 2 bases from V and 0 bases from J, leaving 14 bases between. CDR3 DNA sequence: TGCAGTGCTAGACCCCGGACCGAGAGCTCTGGAAACACCATATATTTT. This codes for CSARPRTESSGNTIYF.

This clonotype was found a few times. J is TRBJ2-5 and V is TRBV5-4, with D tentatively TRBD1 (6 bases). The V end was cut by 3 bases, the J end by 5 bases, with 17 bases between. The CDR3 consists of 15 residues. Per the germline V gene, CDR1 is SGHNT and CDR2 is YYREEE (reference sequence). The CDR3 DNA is TGTGCCAGCAGCTCGCCGGGACCAGGGGAGGAGACCCAGTACTTC. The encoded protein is CASSSPGPGEETQYF. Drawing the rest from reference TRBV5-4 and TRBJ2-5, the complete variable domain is ETGVTQSPTHLIKTRGQQVTLRCSSQSGHNTVSWYQQALGQGPQFIFQYYREEENGRGNFPPRFSGLQFPNYSSELNVNALELDDSALYLCASSSPGPGEETQYFGPGTRLLVL.

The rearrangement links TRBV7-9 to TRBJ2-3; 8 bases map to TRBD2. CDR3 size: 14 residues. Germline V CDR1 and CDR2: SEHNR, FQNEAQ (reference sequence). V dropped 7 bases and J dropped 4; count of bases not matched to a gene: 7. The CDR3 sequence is CASILSGSPDTQYF. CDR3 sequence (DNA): TGTGCCAGCATCCTAAGCGGGAGCCCAGATACGCAGTATTTT.

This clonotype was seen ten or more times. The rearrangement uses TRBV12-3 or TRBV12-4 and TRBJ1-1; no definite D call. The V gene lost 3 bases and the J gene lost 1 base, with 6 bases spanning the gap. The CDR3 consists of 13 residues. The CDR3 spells CASSLASNTEAFF. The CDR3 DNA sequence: TGTGCCAGCAGTTTGGCGTCGAACACTGAAGCTTTCTTT.

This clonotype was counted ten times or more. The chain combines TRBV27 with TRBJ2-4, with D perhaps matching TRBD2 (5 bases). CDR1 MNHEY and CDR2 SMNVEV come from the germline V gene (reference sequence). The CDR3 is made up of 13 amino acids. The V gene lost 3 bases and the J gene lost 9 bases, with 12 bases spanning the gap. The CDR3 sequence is CASSLAAGSIQYF. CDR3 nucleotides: TGTGCCAGCAGTTTGGCTGCGGGTTCCATTCAGTACTTC.

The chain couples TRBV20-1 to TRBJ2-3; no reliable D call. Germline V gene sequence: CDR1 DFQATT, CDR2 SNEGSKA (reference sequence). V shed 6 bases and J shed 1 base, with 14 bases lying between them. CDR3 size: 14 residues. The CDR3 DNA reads TGCAGTGCCATAATGGTGGTGGGCACAGATACGCAGTATTTT. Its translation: CSAIMVVGTDTQYF.

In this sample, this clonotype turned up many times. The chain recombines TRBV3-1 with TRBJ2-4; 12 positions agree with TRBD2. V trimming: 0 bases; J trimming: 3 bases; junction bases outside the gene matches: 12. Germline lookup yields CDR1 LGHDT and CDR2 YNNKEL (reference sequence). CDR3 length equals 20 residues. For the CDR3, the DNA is TGTGCCAGCAGCCAAGATATTCCTAGCGGGGGGGCCCTTGGCAAAAACATTCAGTACTTC. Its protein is CASSQDIPSGGALGKNIQYF.

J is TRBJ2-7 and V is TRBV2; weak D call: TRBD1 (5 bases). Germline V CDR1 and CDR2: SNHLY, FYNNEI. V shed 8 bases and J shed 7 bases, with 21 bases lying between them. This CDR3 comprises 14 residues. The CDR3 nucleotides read TGTGCCAGCGGATTGTCCCCAGGGTTCGGAGAGCAGTACTTC. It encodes CASGLSPGFGEQYF.

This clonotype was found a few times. The chain's CDR3 is CASSPTLQETQYF. CDR3 DNA sequence: TGTGCCAGCAGTCCCACCCTTCAAGAGACCCAGTACTTC. The rearrangement joins TRBV28 to TRBJ2-5, with unresolved D. This CDR3 spans 13 amino acids. V shed 5 bases and J shed 2 bases, with 9 bases lying between them. Germline assignment: CDR1 MDHEN and CDR2 SYDVKM.

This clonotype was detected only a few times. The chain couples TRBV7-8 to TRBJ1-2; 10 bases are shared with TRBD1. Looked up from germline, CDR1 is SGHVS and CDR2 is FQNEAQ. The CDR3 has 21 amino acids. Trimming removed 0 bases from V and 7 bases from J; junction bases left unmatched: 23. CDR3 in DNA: TGTGCCAGCAGCTTAGCTTCGCTAAGCCCCAAACCGGGACAGGGGTTCGTTGGCTACACCTTC. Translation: CASSLASLSPKPGQGFVGYTF.

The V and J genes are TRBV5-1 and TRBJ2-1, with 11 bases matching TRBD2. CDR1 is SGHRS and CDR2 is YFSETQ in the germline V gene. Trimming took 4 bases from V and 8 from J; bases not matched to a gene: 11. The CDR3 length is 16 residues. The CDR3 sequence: CASSGYSGRAADEQFF. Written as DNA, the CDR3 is TGCGCCAGCAGCGGGTATAGCGGGAGGGCCGCCGATGAGCAGTTCTTC. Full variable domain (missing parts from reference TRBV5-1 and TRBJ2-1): KAGVTQTPRYLIKTRGQQVTLSCSPISGHRSVSWYQQTPGQGLQFLFEYFSETQRNKGNFPGRFSGRQFSNSRSEMNVSTLELGDSALYLCASSGYSGRAADEQFFGPGTRLTVL.

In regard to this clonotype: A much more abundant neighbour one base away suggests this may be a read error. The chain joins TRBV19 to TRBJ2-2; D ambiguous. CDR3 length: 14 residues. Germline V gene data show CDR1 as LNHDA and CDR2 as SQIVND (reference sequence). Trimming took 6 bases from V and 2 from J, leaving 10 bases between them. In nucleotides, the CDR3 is TGTGCCAGTAGATCGTCGGTTAACACCGGGGAGCTGTTTTTT. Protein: CASRSSVNTGELFF. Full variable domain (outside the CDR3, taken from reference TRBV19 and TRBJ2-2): DGGITQSPKYLFRKEGQNVTLSCEQNLNHDAMYWYRQDPGQGLRLIYYSQIVNDFQKGDIAEGYSVSREKKESFPLTVTSAQKNPTAFYLCASRSSVNTGELFFGEGSRLTVL.